This note documents a single T cell receptor (beta chain) sequence. What it binds is unknown. The data derive from a study of PD-1 blockade in classical Hodgkin lymphoma. Study-wide points: Nivolumab initiation under 1 year post-ASCT meant exclusion. Whoever responded completely had baseline diversity much like that seen in newly diagnosed patients.

After autologous stem cell transplantation all patients relapsed, and prior brentuximab vedotin exposure differed between cohorts. TCRdb's copy holds only in-frame clones and misses some; the assay was immunoSEQ multiplex PCR. The table lists about 13,000 clones, 75% to 90% of them singletons. The CDR3 is 14 residues long. The germline V and J ends were trimmed by 6 bases and 0 bases, with 11 bases remaining between them. Germline loops: CDR1 MDHEN, CDR2 SYDVKM. The receptor was derived from a human donor with classical Hodgkin lymphoma. V and J are TRBV28 and TRBJ1-1; D is undetermined. The sample consisted of peripheral blood mononuclear cells (PBMCs), taken at baseline. CDR3 protein: CASSSGQLNTEAFF. CDR3 nucleotides: TGTGCCAGCAGCTCCGGTCAGTTGAACACTGAAGCTTTCTTT.